The entry below gives a single T cell receptor beta chain sequence along with its context. Its matching antigen is unknown. The V gene lost 3 bases and the J gene lost 4 bases, with 9 bases spanning the gap. The CDR3 consists of 13 residues. The germline CDR1 and CDR2 sequences are SNHLY and FYNNEI. This sample is part of a study of T cell responses to AZD1222 COVID-19 vaccine. Findings and caveats of the study: Clonal diversity was possibly underestimated, and white British individuals and females predominated among donors.

The method was immunoSEQ multiplex PCR; TCRdb's version includes in-frame clones alone and lacks a portion of them. The sample consists of about 130,000 clones, around 92% of them appearing once. This TCR derives from an adult in good health. V usage is TRBV2 and J usage is TRBJ1-1, with D tentatively TRBD1 (6 bases). Sequencing was performed on peripheral blood, taken on day 0 of AZD1222 vaccination. CDR3 DNA sequence: TGTGCCAGCAGTGAGGGGGGGCCCACTGAAGCTTTCTTT. It codes for CASSEGGPTEAFF.